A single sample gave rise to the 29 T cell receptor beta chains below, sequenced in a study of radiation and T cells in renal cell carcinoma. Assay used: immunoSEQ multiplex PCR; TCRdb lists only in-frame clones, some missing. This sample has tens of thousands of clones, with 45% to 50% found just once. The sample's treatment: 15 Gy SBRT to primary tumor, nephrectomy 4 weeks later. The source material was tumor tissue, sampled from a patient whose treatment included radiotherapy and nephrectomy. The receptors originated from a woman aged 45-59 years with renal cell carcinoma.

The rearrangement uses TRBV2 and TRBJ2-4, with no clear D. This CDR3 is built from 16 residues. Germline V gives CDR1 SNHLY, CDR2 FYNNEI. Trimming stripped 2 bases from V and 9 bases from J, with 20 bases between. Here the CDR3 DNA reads TGTGCCAGCAGTGAAAACCCACGAGGATCTGATAGCATTCAGTACTTC. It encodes CASSENPRGSDSIQYF.

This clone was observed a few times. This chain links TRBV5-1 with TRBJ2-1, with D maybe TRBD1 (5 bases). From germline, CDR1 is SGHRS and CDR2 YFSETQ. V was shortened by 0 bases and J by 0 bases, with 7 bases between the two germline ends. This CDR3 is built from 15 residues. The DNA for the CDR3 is TGCGCCAGCAGCTTGGCAGGGCTCTCCTACAATGAGCAGTTCTTC. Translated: CASSLAGLSYNEQFF.

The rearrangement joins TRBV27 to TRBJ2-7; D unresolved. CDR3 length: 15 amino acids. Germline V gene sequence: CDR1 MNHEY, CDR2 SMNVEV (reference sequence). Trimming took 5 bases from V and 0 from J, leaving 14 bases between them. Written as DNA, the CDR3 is TGTGCCAGCAGTCGCTCTGGCGCCAGCTCCTACGAGCAGTACTTC. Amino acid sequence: CASSRSGASSYEQYF.

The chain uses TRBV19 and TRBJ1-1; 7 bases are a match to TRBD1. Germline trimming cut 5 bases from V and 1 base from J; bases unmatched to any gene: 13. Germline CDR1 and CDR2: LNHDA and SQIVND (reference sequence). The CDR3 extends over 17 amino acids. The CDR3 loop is CASSLAVQGSRNTEAFF. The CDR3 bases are TGTGCCAGTAGTCTAGCCGTACAGGGGTCTAGGAACACTGAAGCTTTCTTT.

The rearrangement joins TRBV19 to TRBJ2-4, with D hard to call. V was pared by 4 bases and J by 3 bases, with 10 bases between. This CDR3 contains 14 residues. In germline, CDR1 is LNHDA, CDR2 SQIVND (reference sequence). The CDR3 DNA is TGTGCCAGTAGTACTTCTCTAGACAAAAACATTCAGTACTTC. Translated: CASSTSLDKNIQYF.

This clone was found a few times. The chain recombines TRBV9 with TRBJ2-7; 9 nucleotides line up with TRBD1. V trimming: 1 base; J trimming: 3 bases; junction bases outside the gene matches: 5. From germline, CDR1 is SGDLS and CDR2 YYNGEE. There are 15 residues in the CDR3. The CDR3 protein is CASSVTWGQGYEQYF. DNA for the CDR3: TGTGCCAGCAGCGTAACTTGGGGACAGGGCTACGAGCAGTACTTC.

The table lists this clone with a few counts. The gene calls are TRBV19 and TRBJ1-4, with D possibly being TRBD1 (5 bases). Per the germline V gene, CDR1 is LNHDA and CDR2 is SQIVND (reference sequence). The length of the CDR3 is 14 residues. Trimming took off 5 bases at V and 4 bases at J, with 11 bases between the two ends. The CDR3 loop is CASSSGGDNEKLFF. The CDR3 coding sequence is TGTGCCAGTAGTTCGGGAGGGGATAATGAAAAACTGTTTTTT.

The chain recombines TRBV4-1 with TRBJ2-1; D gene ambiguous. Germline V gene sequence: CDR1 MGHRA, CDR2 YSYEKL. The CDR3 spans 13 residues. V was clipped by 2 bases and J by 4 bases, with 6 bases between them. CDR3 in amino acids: CASSQYAYNEQFF. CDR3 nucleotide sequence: TGCGCCAGCAGCCAATACGCGTACAATGAGCAGTTCTTC.

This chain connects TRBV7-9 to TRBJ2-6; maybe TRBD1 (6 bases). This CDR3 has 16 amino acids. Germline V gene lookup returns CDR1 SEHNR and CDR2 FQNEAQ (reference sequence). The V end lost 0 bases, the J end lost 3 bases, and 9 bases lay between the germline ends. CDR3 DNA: TGTGCCAGCAGCTTAGCTACAGGGCTTGGGGCCAACGTCCTGACTTTC. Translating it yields CASSLATGLGANVLTF.

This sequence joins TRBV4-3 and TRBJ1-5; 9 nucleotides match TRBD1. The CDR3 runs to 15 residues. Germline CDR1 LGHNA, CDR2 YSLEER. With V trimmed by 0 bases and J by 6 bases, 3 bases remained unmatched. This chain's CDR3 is CASSQERTGVQPQHF. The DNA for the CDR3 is TGCGCCAGCAGCCAAGAGCGGACAGGGGTTCAGCCCCAGCATTTT.

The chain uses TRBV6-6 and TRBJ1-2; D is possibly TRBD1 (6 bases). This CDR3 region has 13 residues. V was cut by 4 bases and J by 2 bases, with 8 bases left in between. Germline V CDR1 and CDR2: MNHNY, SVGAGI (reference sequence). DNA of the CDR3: TGTGCCAGCAGTTCCGACAGGAACTATGGCTACACCTTC. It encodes CASSSDRNYGYTF.

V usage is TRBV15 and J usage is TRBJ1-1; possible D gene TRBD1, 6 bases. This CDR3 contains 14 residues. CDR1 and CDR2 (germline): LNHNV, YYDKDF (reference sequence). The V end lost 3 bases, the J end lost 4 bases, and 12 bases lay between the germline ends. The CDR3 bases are TGTGCCACCAGCAGGGTTCAGGGGCTCACTGAAGCTTTCTTT. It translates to CATSRVQGLTEAFF.

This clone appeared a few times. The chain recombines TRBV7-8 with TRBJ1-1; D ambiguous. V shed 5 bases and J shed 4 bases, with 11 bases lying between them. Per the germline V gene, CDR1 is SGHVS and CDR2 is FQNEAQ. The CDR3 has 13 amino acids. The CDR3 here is CASSKGLTTEAFF. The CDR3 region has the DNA TGTGCCAGCAGCAAAGGATTAACCACTGAAGCTTTCTTT.

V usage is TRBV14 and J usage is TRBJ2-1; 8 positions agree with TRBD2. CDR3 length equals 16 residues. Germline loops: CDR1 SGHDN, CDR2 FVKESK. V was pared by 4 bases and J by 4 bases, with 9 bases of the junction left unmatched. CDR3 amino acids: CASSRRGGPRYNEQFF. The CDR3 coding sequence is TGTGCCAGCAGCCGGCGCGGGGGGCCCAGGTACAATGAGCAGTTCTTC.

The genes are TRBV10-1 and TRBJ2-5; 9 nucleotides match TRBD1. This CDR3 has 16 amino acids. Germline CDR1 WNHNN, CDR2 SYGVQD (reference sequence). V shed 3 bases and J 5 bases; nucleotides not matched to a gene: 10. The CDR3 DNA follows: TGCGCCAGCAGTGAAGCCCTGGGACAGGGCGCGGAGACCCAGTACTTC. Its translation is CASSEALGQGAETQYF.

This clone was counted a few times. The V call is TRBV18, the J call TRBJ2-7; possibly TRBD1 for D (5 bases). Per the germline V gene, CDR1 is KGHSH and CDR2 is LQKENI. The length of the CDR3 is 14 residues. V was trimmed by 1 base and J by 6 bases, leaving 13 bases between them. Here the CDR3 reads CASSPQGLVPEQYF. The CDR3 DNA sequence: TGTGCCAGCTCACCACAGGGGTTGGTCCCCGAGCAGTACTTC.

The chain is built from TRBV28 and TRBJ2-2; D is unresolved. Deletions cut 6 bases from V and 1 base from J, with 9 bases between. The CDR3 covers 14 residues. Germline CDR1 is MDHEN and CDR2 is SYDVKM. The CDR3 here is CASSLVVNTGELFF. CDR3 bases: TGTGCCAGCAGCCTAGTTGTGAACACCGGGGAGCTGTTTTTT.

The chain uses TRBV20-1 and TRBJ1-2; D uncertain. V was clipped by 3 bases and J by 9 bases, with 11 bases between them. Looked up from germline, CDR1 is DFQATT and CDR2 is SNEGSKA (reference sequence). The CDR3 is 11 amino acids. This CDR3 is CSASRAERYTF. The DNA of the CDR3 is TGCAGTGCTAGTAGGGCCGAACGCTACACCTTC.

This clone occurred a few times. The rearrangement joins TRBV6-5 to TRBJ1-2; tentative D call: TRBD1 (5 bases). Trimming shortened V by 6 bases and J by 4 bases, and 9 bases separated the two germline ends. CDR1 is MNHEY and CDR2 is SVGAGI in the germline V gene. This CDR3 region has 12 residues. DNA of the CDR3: TGTGCCAGCAGAGGGGACCTCTATGGCTACACCTTC. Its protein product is CASRGDLYGYTF.

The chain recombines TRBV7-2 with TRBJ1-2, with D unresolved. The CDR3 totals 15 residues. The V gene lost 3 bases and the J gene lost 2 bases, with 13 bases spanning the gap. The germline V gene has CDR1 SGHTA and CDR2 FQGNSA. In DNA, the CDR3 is TGTGCCAGCAGCTTGGACCCGGGCTCCAACTATGGCTACACCTTC. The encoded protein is CASSLDPGSNYGYTF.

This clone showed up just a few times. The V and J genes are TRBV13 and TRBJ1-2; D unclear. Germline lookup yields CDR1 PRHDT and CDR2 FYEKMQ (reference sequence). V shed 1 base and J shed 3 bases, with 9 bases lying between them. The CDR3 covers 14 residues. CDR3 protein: CASSLVLMDYGYTF. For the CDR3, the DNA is TGTGCCAGCAGCTTAGTACTGATGGACTATGGCTACACCTTC.

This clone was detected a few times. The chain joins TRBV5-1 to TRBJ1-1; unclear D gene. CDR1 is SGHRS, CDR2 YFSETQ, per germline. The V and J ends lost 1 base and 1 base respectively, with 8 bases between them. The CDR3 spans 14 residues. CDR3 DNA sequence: TGCGCCAGCAGCTTGAATCCAGGGAACACTGAAGCTTTCTTT. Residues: CASSLNPGNTEAFF.

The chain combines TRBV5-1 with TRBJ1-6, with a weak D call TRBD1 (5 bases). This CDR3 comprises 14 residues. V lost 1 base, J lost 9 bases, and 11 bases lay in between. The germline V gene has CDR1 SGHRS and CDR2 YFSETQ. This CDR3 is CASSLRPGTSPLHF. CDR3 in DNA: TGCGCCAGCAGCTTGCGGCCAGGGACTTCACCCCTCCACTTT. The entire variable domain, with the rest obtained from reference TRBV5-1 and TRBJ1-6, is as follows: KAGVTQTPRYLIKTRGQQVTLSCSPISGHRSVSWYQQTPGQGLQFLFEYFSETQRNKGNFPGRFSGRQFSNSRSEMNVSTLELGDSALYLCASSLRPGTSPLHFGNGTRLTVT.

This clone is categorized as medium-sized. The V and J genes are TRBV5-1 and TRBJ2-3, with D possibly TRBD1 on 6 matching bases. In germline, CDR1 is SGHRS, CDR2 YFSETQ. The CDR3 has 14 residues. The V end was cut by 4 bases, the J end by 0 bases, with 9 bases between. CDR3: CASSPGQSTDTQYF. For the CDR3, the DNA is TGCGCCAGCAGCCCCGGACAGAGCACAGATACGCAGTATTTT.

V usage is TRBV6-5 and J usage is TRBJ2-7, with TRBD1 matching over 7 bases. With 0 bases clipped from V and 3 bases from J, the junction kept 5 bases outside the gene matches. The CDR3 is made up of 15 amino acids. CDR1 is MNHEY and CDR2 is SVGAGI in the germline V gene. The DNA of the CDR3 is TGTGCCAGCAGTTACTCGGGGGACAGTCTCTACGAGCAGTACTTC. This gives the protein CASSYSGDSLYEQYF.

The CDR3, as DNA: TGTGCCAGTAGTAAGGCGGGTGAAGGGGAGACCCAGTACTTC. The encoded protein is CASSKAGEGETQYF. This chain joins TRBV19 and TRBJ2-5, with D perhaps TRBD2 (5 bases). This CDR3 has 14 amino acids. The germline V gene encodes CDR1 LNHDA and CDR2 SQIVND (reference sequence). Trimming shortened V by 4 bases and J by 5 bases, and 14 bases separated the two germline ends. Together with reference TRBV19 and TRBJ2-5, the CDR3 gives the full variable domain: DGGITQSPKYLFRKEGQNVTLSCEQNLNHDAMYWYRQDPGQGLRLIYYSQIVNDFQKGDIAEGYSVSREKKESFPLTVTSAQKNPTAFYLCASSKAGEGETQYFGPGTRLLVL.

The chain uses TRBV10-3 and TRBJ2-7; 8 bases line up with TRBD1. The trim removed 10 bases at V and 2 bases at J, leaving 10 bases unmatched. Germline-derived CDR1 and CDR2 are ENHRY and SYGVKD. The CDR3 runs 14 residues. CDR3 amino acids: CANSGTGDTYEQYF. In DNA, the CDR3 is TGTGCCAACTCCGGGACAGGTGATACCTACGAGCAGTACTTC.

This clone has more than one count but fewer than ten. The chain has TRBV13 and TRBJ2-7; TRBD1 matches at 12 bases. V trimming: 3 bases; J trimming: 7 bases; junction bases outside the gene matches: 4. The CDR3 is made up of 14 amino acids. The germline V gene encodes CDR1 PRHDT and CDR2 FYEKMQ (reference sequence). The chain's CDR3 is CASSLGTGGAEQYF. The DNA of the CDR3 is TGTGCCAGCAGCTTGGGGACAGGGGGCGCGGAGCAGTACTTC. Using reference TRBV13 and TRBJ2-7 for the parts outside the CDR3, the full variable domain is AAGVIQSPRHLIKEKRETATLKCYPIPRHDTVYWYQQGPGQDPQFLISFYEKMQSDKGSIPDRFSAQQFSDYHSELNMSSLELGDSALYFCASSLGTGGAEQYFGPGTRLTVT.

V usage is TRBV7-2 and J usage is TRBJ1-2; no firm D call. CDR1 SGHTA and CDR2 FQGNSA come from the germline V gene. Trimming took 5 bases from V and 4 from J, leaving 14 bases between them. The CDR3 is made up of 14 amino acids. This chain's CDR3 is CASSPSLAGYGYTF. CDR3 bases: TGTGCCAGCAGCCCGAGTTTGGCCGGCTATGGCTACACCTTC.